This TCR beta chain was identified during a study of blood T cell repertoires in COVID-19. Study context: T cells, B-cell-depleted T cells, or PBMCs provided the cDNA or gDNA that served as material.

CDR3 size: 15 residues. The V and J ends lost 4 bases and 2 bases, in that order; junction bases with no gene match: 6. Germline V CDR1 and CDR2: SGDLS, YYNGEE. In the original analysis: Using reference gene primer amplification, nucleated cell counts were estimated. Repertoires were generated with immunoSEQ multiplex PCR, while TCRdb's copy carries only in-frame clones and drops some. V, J and clone size were drawn from that table, and D and trimming were deduced from the DNA. The sample carries a few hundred thousand clones, approximately 86% recorded once. Living in 25 or so US areas, the participants were between roughly 18 and 89 years of age.

V is TRBV9 and J is TRBJ2-1; 7 positions agree with TRBD2. Sequenced material: PBMCs or T cells enriched from blood (not recorded which). The receptor was derived from a woman aged 25 to 39 who had been exposed to COVID-19. The CDR3 DNA sequence: TGTGCCAGCAGCTCCGGGGGGACGCCCTACAATGAGCAGTTCTTC. Its protein is CASSSGGTPYNEQFF.